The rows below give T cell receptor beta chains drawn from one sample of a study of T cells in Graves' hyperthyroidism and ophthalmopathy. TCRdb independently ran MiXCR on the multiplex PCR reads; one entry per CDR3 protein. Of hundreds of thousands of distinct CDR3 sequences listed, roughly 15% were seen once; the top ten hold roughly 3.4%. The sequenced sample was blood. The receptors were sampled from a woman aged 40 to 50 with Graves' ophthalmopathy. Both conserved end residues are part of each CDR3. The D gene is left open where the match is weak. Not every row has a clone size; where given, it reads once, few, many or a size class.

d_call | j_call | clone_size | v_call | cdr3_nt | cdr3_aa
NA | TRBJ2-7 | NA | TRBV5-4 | TGTGCCAGCAGCTTGGACTATGGGGTTAGGGAGCAGTACTTC | CASSLDYGVREQYF
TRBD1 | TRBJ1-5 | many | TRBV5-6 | TGTGCCAGCAGCTTGAGGACAGGCTGGGGAGCCCAGCATTTT | CASSLRTGWGAQHF
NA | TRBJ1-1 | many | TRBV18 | TGTGCCAGCTCACCATTCGACGGTGCGAACACTGAAGCTTTCTTT | CASSPFDGANTEAFF
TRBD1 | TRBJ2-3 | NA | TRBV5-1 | TGCGCCAGCAGCAGCGGACAGGGATTAGATACGCAGTATTTT | CASSSGQGLDTQYF
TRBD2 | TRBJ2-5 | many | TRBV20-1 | TGCAGTGCTAGAGACCCCTTAACTAGCGACCAAGAGACCCAGTACTTC | CSARDPLTSDQETQYF
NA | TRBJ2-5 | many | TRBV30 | TGTGCCTGGAGCATTTGGGGAGAGACCCAGTACTTC | CAWSIWGETQYF
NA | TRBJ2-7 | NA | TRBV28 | TGTGCCAGCAGTACCGCGGATACCGGAACTATACACGAGCGGTACTTC | CASSTADTGTIHERYF
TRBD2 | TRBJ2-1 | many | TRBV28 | TGTGCCAGCAGTTTAATCGGACTAGCGGGAATCAATGAGCAGTTCTTC | CASSLIGLAGINEQFF
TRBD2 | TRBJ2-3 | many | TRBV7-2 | TGTGCCAGCAGCGAAGTGGGACTAGGTATAGATACGCAGTATTTT | CASSEVGLGIDTQYF
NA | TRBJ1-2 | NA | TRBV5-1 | TGCGCCAGCAGCTTGTTACTCGGAACGGGCTATGGCTACACCTTC | CASSLLLGTGYGYTF
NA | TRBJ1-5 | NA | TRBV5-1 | TGCGCCAGCAGCTTGGGAGACCTTCCGGGGCAGCCCCAGCATTTT | CASSLGDLPGQPQHF
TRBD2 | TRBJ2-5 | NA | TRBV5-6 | TGTGCCAGCAGCTTGGTACTAGCGGGAGGAGAGACCCAGTACTTC | CASSLVLAGGETQYF
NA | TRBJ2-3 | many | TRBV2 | TGTGCCAGCAAGATGGTGGGGAACACAGATACGCAGTATTTT | CASKMVGNTDTQYF
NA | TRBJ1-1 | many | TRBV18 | TGTGCCAGCTCACCACCGGGCCAGAACACTGAAGCTTTCTTT | CASSPPGQNTEAFF
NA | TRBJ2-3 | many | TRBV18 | TGTGCCAGCTCACCCCTAGGGAAAAATACGCAGTATTTT | CASSPLGKNTQYF
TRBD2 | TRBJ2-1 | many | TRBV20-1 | TGCAGTGCTGGGACTAGCGGGAGTAATGAGCAGTTCTTC | CSAGTSGSNEQFF
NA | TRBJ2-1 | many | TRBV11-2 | TGTGCCAGCAGCTTACGCGGGTTATCCTACAATGAGCAGTTCTTC | CASSLRGLSYNEQFF
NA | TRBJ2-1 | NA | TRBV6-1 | TGTGCCAGCAGCGGACCCGGGGGTGAGCAGTTCTTC | CASSGPGGEQFF
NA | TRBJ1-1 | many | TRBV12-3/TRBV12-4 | TGTGCCAGCAGAATGACAGGAGGTGCTGAAGCTTTCTTT | CASRMTGGAEAFF
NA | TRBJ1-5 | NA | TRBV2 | NA | CASSFYICSAGQGDQPQHF
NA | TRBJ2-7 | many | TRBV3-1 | TGTGCCAGCAGCCAAGATGGAACTTTCTACGAGCAGTACTTC | CASSQDGTFYEQYF
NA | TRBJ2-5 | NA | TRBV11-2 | TGTGCCAGCAGCGTACTACGACAAGAGACCCAGTACTTC | CASSVLRQETQYF
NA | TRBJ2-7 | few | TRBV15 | TGTGCCACCAGCAGAGGAGGGAATTCCTACGAGCAGTACTTC | CATSRGGNSYEQYF
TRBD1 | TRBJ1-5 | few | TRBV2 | TGTGCCAGCAGTGACGTGGACAGGCACAATCAGCCCCAGCATTTT | CASSDVDRHNQPQHF
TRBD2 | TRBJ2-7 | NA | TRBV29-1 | TGCAGCGTTGCTTCACTAGCGGGAGGAAACGAGCAGTACTTC | CSVASLAGGNEQYF
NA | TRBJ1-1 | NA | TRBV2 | TGTGCCAGCAATGCGGACAAACAGAACACTGAAGCTTTCTTT | CASNADKQNTEAFF
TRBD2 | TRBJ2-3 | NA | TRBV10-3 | TGTGCCATCAGTGTAGGACTAGCGGGAACCTATAGCACAGATACGCAGTATTTT | CAISVGLAGTYSTDTQYF
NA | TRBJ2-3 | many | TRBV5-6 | TGTGCCAGCAGCTTTTGGAGCACAGATACGCAGTATTTT | CASSFWSTDTQYF
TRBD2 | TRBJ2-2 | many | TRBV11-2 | TGTGCCAGCAGCTTAGGAGGGACTAGGAGCTTGGGGGAGCTGTTTTTT | CASSLGGTRSLGELFF
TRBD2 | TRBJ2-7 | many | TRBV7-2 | TGTGCCAGCAGCAGACTAGCGGGAGGCCAAAGCTCCTACGAGCAGTACTTC | CASSRLAGGQSSYEQYF
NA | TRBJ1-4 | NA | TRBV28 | TGTGCCAGCACTACCGCGGAGAGGATTAATGAAAAACTGTTTTTT | CASTTAERINEKLFF
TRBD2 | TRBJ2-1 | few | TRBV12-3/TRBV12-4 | TGTGCCAGCAGTTTTAGTGCTAGCGGGGGGATTGAGCAGTTCTTC | CASSFSASGGIEQFF
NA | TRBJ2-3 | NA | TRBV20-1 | TGCAGTGCTCCCAGAGCCCCGGGCAGAATTCCAGATACGCAGTATTTT | CSAPRAPGRIPDTQYF
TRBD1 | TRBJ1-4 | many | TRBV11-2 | TGTGCCAGCAGCTTCGGGACAGGGCAGGAAAAACTGTTTTTT | CASSFGTGQEKLFF
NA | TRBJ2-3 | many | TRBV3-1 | TGTGCCAGCAGCCAAGAGGAAGATACGCAGTATTTT | CASSQEEDTQYF
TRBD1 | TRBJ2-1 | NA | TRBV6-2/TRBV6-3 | TGTGCCAGCAGTTACTGGGGACAGCACAATGAGCAGTTCTTC | CASSYWGQHNEQFF
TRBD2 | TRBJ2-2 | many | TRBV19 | TGTGCCAGTAAGGGACTAGATGACACCGGGGAGCTGTTTTTT | CASKGLDDTGELFF